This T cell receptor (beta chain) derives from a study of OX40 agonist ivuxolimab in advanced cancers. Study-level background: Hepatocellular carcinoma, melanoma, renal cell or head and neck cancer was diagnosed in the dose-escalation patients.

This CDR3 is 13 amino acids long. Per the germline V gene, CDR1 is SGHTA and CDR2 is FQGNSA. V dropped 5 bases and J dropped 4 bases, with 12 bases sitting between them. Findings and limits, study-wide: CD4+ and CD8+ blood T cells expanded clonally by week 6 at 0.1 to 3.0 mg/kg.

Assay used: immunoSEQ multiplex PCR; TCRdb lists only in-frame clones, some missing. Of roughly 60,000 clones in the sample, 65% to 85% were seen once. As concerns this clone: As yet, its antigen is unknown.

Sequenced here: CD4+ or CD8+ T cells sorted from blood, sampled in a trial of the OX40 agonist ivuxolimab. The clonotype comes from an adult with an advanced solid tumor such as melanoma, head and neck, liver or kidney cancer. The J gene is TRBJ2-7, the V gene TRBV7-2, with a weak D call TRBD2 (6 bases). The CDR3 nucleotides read TGTGCCAGCAGCCCGCCGGGACTTTACGAGCAGTACTTC. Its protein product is CASSPPGLYEQYF.